This is a list of T cell receptor beta chains from one sample in a study of vaccination effects on CD4 cells after COVID-19. No antigens are known for them. Assay: immunoSEQ multiplex PCR; the TCRdb copy retains only in-frame clones and omits some. The repertoire holds 25,000 to 35,000 clones, with around two thirds as singletons. The material was CD4+ T cells from PBMCs cultured without peptide, obtained before COVID-19 vaccination. The receptors were sampled from a human donor who received a COVID-19 vaccine. CDR3s include the opening cysteine and the closing phenylalanine or tryptophan. D genes are given only for firm matches. Clone size is not always given. Where it is, it says once, few, many or a class for expanded clones.

abundance	j_gene	v_gene	d_gene	CDR3nt	CDR3aa
.	TRBJ1-1	TRBV27	.	TGTGCCAGCAGTTTTGGGGGGAGTGGGACTGAAGCTTTCTTT	CASSFGGSGTEAFF
.	TRBJ1-3	TRBV18	.	TGTGCCAGCTCACCACCCGCTAACTCTGGAAACACCATATATTTT	CASSPPANSGNTIYF
.	TRBJ2-5	TRBV9	.	TGTGCCAGCAGCCCCCGTCAGTACAGGGTATCCGGATCAAGGGAGACCCAGTACTTC	CASSPRQYRVSGSRETQYF
.	TRBJ1-1	TRBV19	.	TGTGCCAATCCTGGGTCGTGGAACACTGAAGCTTTCTTT	CANPGSWNTEAFF
.	TRBJ2-5	TRBV3-1/TRBV3-2	.	TGTGCCAGCAGCCAAGGTGGGGGCGAGACCCAGTACTTC	CASSQGGGETQYF
.	TRBJ2-3	TRBV2	TRBD2	TGTGCCAGCAGTGAATGGGCTAGCGGTTTGGATACGCAGTATTTT	CASSEWASGLDTQYF
.	TRBJ2-1	TRBV7-8	.	TGTGCCAGCAGCCTCACCTATGAGCAGTTCTTC	CASSLTYEQFF
few	TRBJ1-6	TRBV7-9	.	TGTGCCAGCAGCTTGCGGGGTTCACCCCTCCACTTT	CASSLRGSPLHF
once	TRBJ2-7	TRBV18	.	TGTGCCAGCTCACCTCGCATCCTAGCGTCCAATGACGAGCAGTACTTC	CASSPRILASNDEQYF
few	TRBJ1-2	TRBV19	TRBD1	TGTGCCAGTAGTATCCTAGATCAGGGGGTGCGGATAGATGGCTACACCTTC	CASSILDQGVRIDGYTF
.	TRBJ2-3	TRBV6-5	TRBD2	TGTGCCAGCAGTCCTAGCGGGGGGGTTCCAGATACGCAGTATTTT	CASSPSGGVPDTQYF
.	TRBJ2-7	TRBV5-4	.	TGTGCCAGCAGCCTATTCTTAGGCAAACCCTACGAGCAGTACTTC	CASSLFLGKPYEQYF
few	TRBJ1-5	TRBV19	.	TGTGCCAGTAGTATCGCAGGGAATGGCAATCAGCCCCAGCATTTT	CASSIAGNGNQPQHF
.	TRBJ2-1	TRBV4-2	.	TGTGCCAGCAGCCAAGGTGTGGGAGGTAGCTACAATGAGCAGTTCTTC	CASSQGVGGSYNEQFF
.	TRBJ2-7	TRBV11-2	.	TGTGCCAGCAGCCTCTTATGGGACCCGGACGAGCAGTACTTC	CASSLLWDPDEQYF
.	TRBJ1-2	TRBV20-1	.	TGCAGTGCTCCCAACTATGGCTACACCTTC	CSAPNYGYTF
.	TRBJ1-4	TRBV27	.	TGTGCCAGCAGTTTAGTTCGAAATGAAAAACTGTTTTTT	CASSLVRNEKLFF
.	TRBJ1-5	TRBV6-5	.	TGTGCCAGCAGTTACGAGAGGGAGCATCAGCCCCAGCATTTT	CASSYEREHQPQHF
.	TRBJ2-5	TRBV6-1	.	TGTGCCAGCAGTGCGGGGTGGGGGGCCAGGGGAGAGACCCAGTACTTC	CASSAGWGARGETQYF
.	TRBJ2-5	TRBV27	TRBD2	TGTGCCAGCATGACTAGCGGGGGGGAAGAGACCCAGTACTTC	CASMTSGGEETQYF
once	TRBJ1-1	TRBV6-5	TRBD1	TGTGCCAGCATAAAAAGGCGACAGGGGGGGACTGAAGCTTTCTTT	CASIKRRQGGTEAFF
.	TRBJ1-5	TRBV19	TRBD1	TGTGCCAGTAGTATAGAGGGGACAGCCGCGGGGAGCAATCAGCCCCAGCATTTT	CASSIEGTAAGSNQPQHF
.	TRBJ1-1	TRBV27	.	TGTGCCAGCAAGCCCAAGGGGGGGACTGAAGCTTTCTTT	CASKPKGGTEAFF
.	TRBJ2-1	TRBV18	TRBD1	TGTGCCAGCTCACCCTCTACAGGGGGAAGCTCCTACAATGAGCAGTTCTTC	CASSPSTGGSSYNEQFF
.	TRBJ2-7	TRBV29-1	.	TGCAGCGTCGGAAGTAGTCGCGAGCAGTACTTC	CSVGSSREQYF
once	TRBJ2-7	TRBV20-1	TRBD2	TGCAGTGCTAGTCGACGGACTAGCGGGGGCCACCCACGCGAGCAGTACTTC	CSASRRTSGGHPREQYF
.	TRBJ2-5	TRBV15	.	TGTGCCACCAGCAGAGATCCCCAACCGGGGGAGACCCAGTACTTC	CATSRDPQPGETQYF
.	TRBJ2-7	TRBV5-1	TRBD1	TGCGCCAGCAGCTTTTGGGACAGGGGGGATAGCTCCTACGAGCAGTACTTC	CASSFWDRGDSSYEQYF
.	TRBJ2-7	TRBV20-1	.	TGCAGTGCTCCGGACGCCTACGAGCAGTACTTC	CSAPDAYEQYF